The 16 T cell receptor beta chains below were found in one sample sequenced in a study of T cell changes during pregnancy in multiple sclerosis. Generated by immunoSEQ multiplex PCR, the TCRdb table keeps only in-frame clones and is missing some. This table holds about 48,000 clones, roughly 94% found once. This sample comprised CD4+ T cells from peripheral blood mononuclear cells, obtained in the first trimester of pregnancy. The receptor source for this set is a female donor with multiple sclerosis, enrolled in a pregnancy study.

This chain connects TRBV5-1 to TRBJ1-2, with a weak D call TRBD1 (6 bases). Per germline, CDR1 SGHRS and CDR2 YFSETQ. The CDR3 contains 18 residues. V shed 4 bases and J shed 5 bases, with 27 bases lying between them. CDR3 sequence reads: CASSPGQQNLGPLYGYTF. For the CDR3, the DNA is TGCGCCAGCAGCCCAGGACAGCAGAATTTGGGTCCCTTATATGGCTACACCTTC.

V gene TRBV6-1 combines with J gene TRBJ2-3; a possible D gene is TRBD2 (7 bases). CDR3 length: 14 amino acids. Per germline, CDR1 MNHNS and CDR2 SASEGT. The ends were cut back, 4 bases at V and 4 bases at J, with 12 bases in the middle. CDR3 nucleotides: TGTGCCAGCAGTGTTGGGGGGGCCGCAGATACGCAGTATTTT. Residues: CASSVGGAADTQYF.

This chain joins TRBV7-8 and TRBJ1-2; maybe TRBD1 (6 bases). CDR1 is SGHVS, CDR2 FQNEAQ, per germline. The ends were cut back, 5 bases at V and 7 bases at J, with 14 bases in the middle. This CDR3 contains 13 residues. CDR3 DNA sequence: TGTGCCAGCAGCCCGGCGGGGGCGGTTGGCTACACCTTC. Translation gives CASSPAGAVGYTF.

The chain couples TRBV19 to TRBJ1-5; D not certain. The germline V gene has CDR1 LNHDA and CDR2 SQIVND (reference sequence). The CDR3 spans 14 residues. Trimming removed 3 bases from V and 1 base from J, with 7 bases in between. CDR3 sequence: CASSIQASNQPQHF. For the CDR3, the DNA is TGTGCCAGTAGTATCCAGGCCAGCAATCAGCCCCAGCATTTT.

This clone was seen once. The CDR3: CASSRVGVSYNEQFF. The DNA of the CDR3 is TGTGCCAGCTCACGAGTAGGGGTTAGCTACAATGAGCAGTTCTTC. The chain has TRBV18 and TRBJ2-1, with a weak D call TRBD1 (5 bases). This CDR3 has 15 residues. The V end lost 4 bases, the J end lost 3 bases, and 13 bases lay between the germline ends. Germline CDR1 and CDR2: KGHSH and LQKENI. The full variable domain, rest sourced from reference TRBV18 and TRBJ2-1, is NAGVMQNPRHLVRRRGQEARLRCSPMKGHSHVYWYRQLPEEGLKFMVYLQKENIIDESGMPKERFSAEFPKEGPSILRIQQVVRGDSAAYFCASSRVGVSYNEQFFGPGTRLTVL.

The V and J genes are TRBV7-8 and TRBJ1-2; D uncertain. This CDR3 is 15 amino acids long. Germline values: CDR1 SGHVS, CDR2 FQNEAQ. V lost 4 bases, J lost 4 bases, and 16 bases lay in between. Written as DNA, the CDR3 is TGTGCCAGCAGCTCCCCTCCGGGAATGATCTATGGCTACACCTTC. Translated, it gives CASSSPPGMIYGYTF. The full variable domain, completed using reference TRBV7-8 and TRBJ1-2, is GAGVSQSPRYKVAKRGQDVALRCDPISGHVSLFWYQQALGQGPEFLTYFQNEAQLDKSGLPSDRFFAERPEGSVSTLKIQRTQQEDSAVYLCASSSPPGMIYGYTFGSGTRLTVV.

The table lists this clone with a count of one. V usage is TRBV10-3 and J usage is TRBJ2-3; 11 positions agree with TRBD2. Germline V gene sequence: CDR1 ENHRY, CDR2 SYGVKD. The CDR3 has 15 amino acids. Trimming at V came to 5 bases and at J to 4 bases, leaving 5 bases not matched to a gene. The CDR3 DNA sequence: TGTGCCATCAGTCCGGGACTAGCGGACCCAGATACGCAGTATTTT. Protein: CAISPGLADPDTQYF.

V is TRBV18 and J is TRBJ2-1; possibly TRBD1 for D (6 bases). V dropped 3 bases and J dropped 5 bases, with 14 bases sitting between them. Germline lookup yields CDR1 KGHSH and CDR2 LQKENI. This CDR3 has 15 amino acids. Here the CDR3 reads CASSPFGTPNNEQFF. The DNA for the CDR3 is TGTGCCAGCTCACCTTTCGGGACACCCAACAATGAGCAGTTCTTC. The entire variable domain, with the rest obtained from reference TRBV18 and TRBJ2-1, is as follows: NAGVMQNPRHLVRRRGQEARLRCSPMKGHSHVYWYRQLPEEGLKFMVYLQKENIIDESGMPKERFSAEFPKEGPSILRIQQVVRGDSAAYFCASSPFGTPNNEQFFGPGTRLTVL.

J is TRBJ2-3 and V is TRBV13; TRBD2 agrees at 10 bases. Germline loops: CDR1 PRHDT, CDR2 FYEKMQ (reference sequence). The J segment lost 6 bases and the V segment lost 5 bases, leaving 17 bases of the junction unmatched. The CDR3 spans 18 residues. The CDR3 reads CASSPRGLAGAPGDTQYF. CDR3 sequence (DNA): TGTGCCAGCAGCCCTAGGGGGCTAGCGGGGGCGCCGGGGGATACGCAGTATTTT.

This clone appeared once. CDR3 nucleotide sequence: TGTGCCAGCAGTTACACCGGACAGGAAGATAATTCACCCCTCCACTTT. As protein: CASSYTGQEDNSPLHF. The chain joins TRBV6-5 to TRBJ1-6, with 7 bases matching TRBD1. Trimming took 2 bases from V and 5 from J; bases not matched to a gene: 6. From germline, CDR1 is MNHEY and CDR2 SVGAGI. The CDR3 loop spans 16 amino acids.

The V and J genes are TRBV4-2 and TRBJ1-2, with 7 bases aligning to TRBD1. Germline V gives CDR1 LGHNA, CDR2 YNFKEQ. J gave up 7 bases and V 1 base, and 6 bases lay outside the gene matches. CDR3 length equals 14 residues. The CDR3 sequence is CASSQGDSFVGYTF. Written as DNA, the CDR3 is TGTGCCAGCAGCCAAGGGGACAGTTTTGTTGGCTACACCTTC.

This chain uses TRBV6-5 with TRBJ2-1; 9 bases agree with TRBD1. From germline, CDR1 is MNHEY and CDR2 SVGAGI. The CDR3 is made up of 15 amino acids. Trimming removed 4 bases from V and 4 bases from J; junction bases left unmatched: 5. The CDR3 region is CASSLPGQGYNEQFF. The CDR3 bases are TGTGCCAGCAGTTTACCGGGACAGGGATACAATGAGCAGTTCTTC.

The V call is TRBV7-9, the J call TRBJ2-1; TRBD2 aligns across 9 bases. The CDR3 is 17 amino acids. Looked up from germline, CDR1 is SEHNR and CDR2 is FQNEAQ (reference sequence). V shed 4 bases, J shed 8 bases, and the junction held 15 bases outside the gene matches. CDR3 loop: CASSSDLGTSTGDEQFF. In DNA form, the CDR3 reads TGTGCCAGCAGCTCCGACCTGGGGACTAGCACTGGCGATGAGCAGTTCTTC.

The J gene is TRBJ1-2, the V gene TRBV19; D ambiguous. The germline gives CDR1 LNHDA, CDR2 SQIVND (reference sequence). The CDR3 spans 15 residues. V gave up 6 bases and J gave up 1 base, with 15 bases separating them. Written as DNA, the CDR3 is TGTGCCAGTAGACCAGACATCATCATTAACTATGGCTACACCTTC. Translated: CASRPDIIINYGYTF.

This clone was detected once. V usage is TRBV28 and J usage is TRBJ2-3, with TRBD1 as a possible D gene (5 bases). The CDR3 loop spans 14 amino acids. V was clipped by 6 bases and J by 5 bases, with 15 bases between them. Looked up from germline, CDR1 is MDHEN and CDR2 is SYDVKM. Here the CDR3 reads CASSPVGQGDTQYF. The CDR3 coding sequence is TGTGCCAGCAGCCCGGTAGGGCAGGGAGATACGCAGTATTTT.

This sequence joins TRBV12-5 and TRBJ2-5; tentative D call: TRBD1 (8 bases). The ends were cut back, 6 bases at V and 2 bases at J, with 16 bases in the middle. The CDR3 totals 15 residues. Germline V lookup: CDR1 LGHNT, CDR2 FRNRAP. The CDR3 nucleotides read TGTGCTAGTGGGGGAGGGAGGACAGGGCAAGAGACCCAGTACTTC. Protein sequence: CASGGGRTGQETQYF.